The text below deals with one T cell receptor beta chain. What it binds is unknown. The data were obtained in a study of OX40 agonist ivuxolimab in advanced cancers. Study context: Prior therapy, whether anti-PD-1, anti-PD-L1 or anti-CTLA-4, was allowed, and 30% to 40% had some. Notes on the study in general: At doses 0.1 to 3.0 mg/kg, CD4+ and CD8+ clones expanded.

Clones were read by immunoSEQ multiplex PCR, and TCRdb kept only the in-frame ones, dropping some. The sample consists of 35,000 to 50,000 clones, about 86% of them appearing once. The length of the CDR3 is 14 residues. Germline assignment: CDR1 MGHDK and CDR2 SYGVNS. Trimming took 0 bases from V and 5 from J, leaving 10 bases between them. The origin of this receptor is an adult with an advanced solid tumor such as melanoma, head and neck, liver or kidney cancer. The chain joins TRBV25-1 to TRBJ2-5; D tentatively reads TRBD1 or TRBD2 (6 bases each). This sample comprised CD4+ or CD8+ T cells sorted from blood, obtained in a trial of the OX40 agonist ivuxolimab. This CDR3 reads CASSEYGGGETQYF. The CDR3 coding sequence is TGTGCCAGCAGTGAATATGGAGGGGGGGAGACCCAGTACTTC.